The 20 T cell receptor beta chains reported below all come from one sample, sequenced in a study of T cell responses to AZD1222 COVID-19 vaccine. Only in-frame clones appear in the TCRdb table, and some are missing; sequencing was by immunoSEQ multiplex PCR. The sample lists more than 95,000 clones; 75% to 90% were seen once. Sequencing was performed on peripheral blood, taken on day 0 of MenACWY control vaccination. All receptors come from an adult in good health.

Here the CDR3 reads CASSLPGANVLTF. CDR3 coding DNA: TGTGCCAGCAGCCTTCCTGGGGCCAACGTCCTGACTTTC. The rearrangement links TRBV11-2 to TRBJ2-6; D remains ambiguous. Germline CDR1 and CDR2: SGHAT and FQNNGV. The ends were cut back, 5 bases at V and 2 bases at J, with 4 bases in the middle. The CDR3 is made up of 13 amino acids.

The rearrangement joins TRBV7-2 to TRBJ2-3; D might be TRBD1 (6 bases). The CDR3 covers 16 residues. Looked up from germline, CDR1 is SGHTA and CDR2 is FQGNSA. Trimming took off 5 bases at V and 0 bases at J, with 15 bases between the two ends. The CDR3 loop reads CASSRRGMTSTDTQYF. Written as DNA, the CDR3 is TGTGCCAGCAGCCGCAGGGGAATGACTAGCACAGATACGCAGTATTTT.

The chain carries TRBV10-2 and TRBJ2-1, with D uncertain. Trimming took 2 bases from V and 2 from J, leaving 10 bases between them. Per the germline V gene, CDR1 is WSHSY and CDR2 is SAAADI. The CDR3 runs to 15 residues. CDR3 nucleotide sequence: TGCGCCAGCAGTGAGGTAGTCTATACCTACAATGAGCAGTTCTTC. Translated, it gives CASSEVVYTYNEQFF.

J is TRBJ2-1 and V is TRBV4-1; D is perhaps TRBD1 (5 bases). This CDR3 contains 13 residues. Germline CDR1 MGHRA, CDR2 YSYEKL. Trimming took off 4 bases at V and 7 bases at J, with 11 bases between the two ends. CDR3 protein: CASSLLRDNEQFF. The CDR3 bases are TGCGCCAGCAGCCTGCTCAGGGATAATGAGCAGTTCTTC.

The chain is built from TRBV6-5 and TRBJ2-7; D not resolved. Trimming shortened V by 8 bases and J by 4 bases, and 18 bases separated the two germline ends. This CDR3 region has 14 residues. Germline-derived CDR1 and CDR2 are MNHEY and SVGAGI. The CDR3 nucleotides are TGTGCCAGCCGCGGACGGCTACCTGTATACGAGCAGTACTTC. Protein sequence: CASRGRLPVYEQYF.

This clone was picked up one time. The rearrangement joins TRBV28 to TRBJ1-6, with TRBD1 identical over 7 bases. This CDR3 contains 15 residues. Germline V gene sequence: CDR1 MDHEN, CDR2 SYDVKM. Germline trimming cut 6 bases from V and 9 bases from J; bases unmatched to any gene: 11. This chain's CDR3 is CASSPVVQGTSPLHF. CDR3 in DNA: TGTGCCAGCAGCCCCGTAGTACAGGGGACTTCACCCCTCCACTTT.

This clone has only one observation. The CDR3 is CASSGTQRGTEAFF. The CDR3 bases are TGTGCCAGCAGCGGAACTCAGAGGGGGACTGAAGCTTTCTTT. V usage is TRBV11-2 and J usage is TRBJ1-1; maybe TRBD1 (6 bases). Trimming took off 5 bases at V and 5 bases at J, with 15 bases between the two ends. The CDR3 sequence is 14 residues long. Germline V CDR1 and CDR2: SGHAT, FQNNGV.

The gene calls are TRBV7-2 and TRBJ1-5, with unresolved D. Germline values: CDR1 SGHTA, CDR2 FQGNSA. V was shortened by 1 base and J by 0 bases, with 10 bases between the two germline ends. CDR3 size: 16 residues. For the CDR3, the DNA is TGTGCCAGCAGCTTAGTTGGGATGTATAGCAATCAGCCCCAGCATTTT. It is translated as CASSLVGMYSNQPQHF. The variable domain in full, completed from reference TRBV7-2 and TRBJ1-5, reads GAGVSQSPSNKVTEKGKDVELRCDPISGHTALYWYRQSLGQGLEFLIYFQGNSAPDKSGLPSDRFSAERTGGSVSTLTIQRTQQEDSAVYLCASSLVGMYSNQPQHFGDGTRLSIL.

V usage is TRBV7-2 and J usage is TRBJ2-2, with D perhaps matching TRBD2 (6 bases). Germline CDR1 SGHTA, CDR2 FQGNSA. This CDR3 has 15 amino acids. Trimming pared 2 bases from V and 3 bases from J, leaving 10 bases between. In nucleotides, the CDR3 is TGTGCCAGCAGCTTACCGGAGGGCTACACCGGGGAGCTGTTTTTT. As protein: CASSLPEGYTGELFF.

This chain links TRBV11-2 with TRBJ1-2; 7 bases are a match to TRBD1. From germline, CDR1 is SGHAT and CDR2 FQNNGV. The CDR3 length is 16 residues. The junction had 12 bases not matched to a gene; V was cut back by 5 bases and J by 3 bases. CDR3 DNA: TGTGCCAGCAGCCGCGTCAGGGGGGCGGCGGACTATGGCTACACCTTC. Its translation: CASSRVRGAADYGYTF.

The rearrangement uses TRBV15 and TRBJ2-7; perhaps TRBD2 as D (6 bases). The V and J ends lost 0 bases and 5 bases respectively, with 8 bases between them. CDR1 is LNHNV, CDR2 YYDKDF, per germline (reference sequence). The CDR3 is 13 amino acids. CDR3 nucleotides: TGTGCCACCAGCAGAGATGGGGGGAACGAGCAGTACTTC. This sequence encodes CATSRDGGNEQYF.

V is TRBV6-2 or TRBV6-3 and J is TRBJ1-2, with D unresolved. Trimming shortened V by 0 bases and J by 2 bases, and 7 bases separated the two germline ends. CDR1 MNHEY and CDR2 SVGEGT come from the germline V gene. CDR3 length: 14 amino acids. CDR3 in amino acids: CASSYSGTNYGYTF. Written as DNA, the CDR3 is TGTGCCAGCAGTTACTCGGGCACGAACTATGGCTACACCTTC.

The gene calls are TRBV6-5 and TRBJ1-3, with D perhaps TRBD1 (5 bases). The CDR3 covers 16 residues. Germline CDR1 reads MNHEY; CDR2 reads SVGAGI. Trimming removed 5 bases at V and 3 bases at J, with 17 bases between. The CDR3 DNA follows: TGTGCCAGCAGTAACTATTTCCAGGGTCGTGGAAACACCATATATTTT. Its protein product is CASSNYFQGRGNTIYF.

The chain recombines TRBV4-1 with TRBJ2-2; 12 bases align to TRBD2. This CDR3 comprises 17 residues. CDR1 MGHRA and CDR2 YSYEKL come from the germline V gene. The J segment lost 6 bases and the V segment lost 4 bases, leaving 9 bases of the junction unmatched. DNA of the CDR3: TGCGCCAGCAGCCTATCGACTAGCGGGAGCTTCGCCGGGGAGCTGTTTTTT. Translated, it gives CASSLSTSGSFAGELFF.

The CDR3: CASRPKGDTQYF. CDR3 DNA: TGTGCCAGCAGACCAAAGGGAGATACGCAGTATTTT. The V call is TRBV7-9, the J call TRBJ2-3; no reliable D call. V was shortened by 6 bases and J by 5 bases, with 9 bases between the two germline ends. This CDR3 is built from 12 residues. Germline CDR1 and CDR2: SEHNR and FQNEAQ (reference sequence).

In this sample, this clone turned up once. The rearrangement links TRBV28 to TRBJ1-1; TRBD1 might be the D (6 bases). Germline loops: CDR1 MDHEN, CDR2 SYDVKM. V shed 9 bases and J shed 5 bases, with 13 bases lying between them. The CDR3 contains 12 residues. CDR3 DNA: TGTGCCAGTGCTGGGGGGCTAACTGAAGCTTTCTTT. Translated: CASAGGLTEAFF. Full variable domain (remainder filled in from reference TRBV28 and TRBJ1-1): DVKVTQSSRYLVKRTGEKVFLECVQDMDHENMFWYRQDPGLGLRLIYFSYDVKMKEKGDIPEGYSVSREKKERFSLILESASTNQTSMYLCASAGGLTEAFFGQGTRLTVV.

This clone appeared once. The chain links TRBV2 to TRBJ1-2; 9 bases are a match to TRBD1. The CDR3 runs to 14 residues. With V trimmed by 1 base and J by 8 bases, 5 bases remained unmatched. The germline V gene has CDR1 SNHLY and CDR2 FYNNEI. For the CDR3, the DNA is TGTGCCAGCAGTGAAGTGGGGACAGGGAGCGGCTACACCTTC. The encoded protein is CASSEVGTGSGYTF. Full variable domain (outside the CDR3, taken from reference TRBV2 and TRBJ1-2): EPEVTQTPSHQVTQMGQEVILRCVPISNHLYFYWYRQILGQKVEFLVSFYNNEISEKSEIFDDQFSVERPDGSNFTLKIRSTKLEDSAMYFCASSEVGTGSGYTFGSGTRLTVV.

J is TRBJ2-7 and V is TRBV11-2; 11 nucleotides match TRBD2. This CDR3 has 15 amino acids. Trimming took 2 bases from V and 1 from J; bases not matched to a gene: 1. The V gene's germline CDR1 is SGHAT and CDR2 FQNNGV. The CDR3 DNA sequence: TGTGCCAGCAGCTTACGACTAGCGGGATCCTACGAGCAGTACTTC. Its translation: CASSLRLAGSYEQYF.

This rearrangement joins TRBV29-1 to TRBJ1-2, with D tentatively TRBD1 (5 bases). Germline CDR1 SQVTM, CDR2 ANQGSEA. The germline V and J ends were trimmed by 2 bases and 2 bases, with 15 bases remaining between them. This CDR3 has 15 amino acids. CDR3: CSVELRARDNYGYTF. The CDR3, as DNA: TGCAGCGTTGAATTACGCGCTAGGGACAACTATGGCTACACCTTC.

This chain joins TRBV19 and TRBJ1-5, with a weak D call TRBD1 (6 bases). The V and J ends lost 3 bases and 3 bases respectively, with 15 bases between them. Germline CDR1 reads LNHDA; CDR2 reads SQIVND (reference sequence). The CDR3 length is 16 residues. The CDR3 region is CASSIMGGADNQPQHF. In DNA form, the CDR3 reads TGTGCCAGTAGTATCATGGGGGGCGCGGACAATCAGCCCCAGCATTTT.